Detailed here is one T cell receptor (beta chain). The CDR3 is made up of 14 amino acids. Looked up from germline, CDR1 is LNHDA and CDR2 is SQIVND (reference sequence). Trimming pared 2 bases from V and 1 base from J, leaving 8 bases between. Only in-frame clones appear in the TCRdb table, and some are missing; sequencing was by immunoSEQ multiplex PCR. The sample includes around 340,000 clones, less than 90% seen only once; the top ten take under 8.5%. This specimen belongs to a study of blood T cell repertoires in COVID-19. This clonotype was sampled from a woman in her sixties or seventies with COVID-19, enrolled during active disease. The chain uses TRBV19 and TRBJ1-1; D not resolved. Sequencing used peripheral blood. CDR3 sequence: CASSITAWNTEAFF. The CDR3 DNA follows: TGTGCCAGTAGTATAACAGCTTGGAACACTGAAGCTTTCTTT. Full variable domain (missing parts from reference TRBV19 and TRBJ1-1): DGGITQSPKYLFRKEGQNVTLSCEQNLNHDAMYWYRQDPGQGLRLIYYSQIVNDFQKGDIAEGYSVSREKKESFPLTVTSAQKNPTAFYLCASSITAWNTEAFFGQGTRLTVV.